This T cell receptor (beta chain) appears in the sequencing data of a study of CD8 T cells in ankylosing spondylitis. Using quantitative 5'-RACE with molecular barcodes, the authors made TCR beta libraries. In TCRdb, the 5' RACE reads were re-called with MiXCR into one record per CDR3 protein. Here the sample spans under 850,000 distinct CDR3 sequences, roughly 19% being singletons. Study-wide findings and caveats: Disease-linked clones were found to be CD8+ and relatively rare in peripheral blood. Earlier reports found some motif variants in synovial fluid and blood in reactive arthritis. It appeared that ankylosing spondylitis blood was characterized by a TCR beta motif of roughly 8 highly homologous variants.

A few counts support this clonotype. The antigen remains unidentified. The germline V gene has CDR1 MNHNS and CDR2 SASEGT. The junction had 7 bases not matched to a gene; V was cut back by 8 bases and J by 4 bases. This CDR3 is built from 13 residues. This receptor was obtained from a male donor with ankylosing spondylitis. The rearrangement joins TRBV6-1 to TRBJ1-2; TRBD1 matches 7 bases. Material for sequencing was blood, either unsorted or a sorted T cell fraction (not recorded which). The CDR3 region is CASRRTGFYGYTF. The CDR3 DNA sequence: TGTGCCAGCCGACGGACAGGTTTCTATGGCTACACCTTC.